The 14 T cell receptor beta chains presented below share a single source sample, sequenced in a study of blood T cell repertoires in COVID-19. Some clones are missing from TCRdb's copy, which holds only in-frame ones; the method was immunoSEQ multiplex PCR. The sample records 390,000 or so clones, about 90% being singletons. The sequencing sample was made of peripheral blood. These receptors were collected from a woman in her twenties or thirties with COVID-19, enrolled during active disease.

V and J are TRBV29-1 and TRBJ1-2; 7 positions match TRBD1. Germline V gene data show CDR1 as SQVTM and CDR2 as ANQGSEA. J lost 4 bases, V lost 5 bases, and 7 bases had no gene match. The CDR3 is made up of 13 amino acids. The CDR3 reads CSVLEGAGYGYTF. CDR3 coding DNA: TGCAGCGTTCTTGAGGGGGCAGGCTATGGCTACACCTTC.

The CDR3 DNA reads TGTGCCAGCAGCTCAGGGCGAGGACAGTCCTACGAGCAGTACTTC. This sequence encodes CASSSGRGQSYEQYF. V gene TRBV7-9 combines with J gene TRBJ2-7; a possible D gene is TRBD1 (6 bases). Germline V gene sequence: CDR1 SEHNR, CDR2 FQNEAQ (reference sequence). V was shortened by 4 bases and J by 1 base, with 14 bases between the two germline ends. The CDR3 loop spans 15 amino acids.

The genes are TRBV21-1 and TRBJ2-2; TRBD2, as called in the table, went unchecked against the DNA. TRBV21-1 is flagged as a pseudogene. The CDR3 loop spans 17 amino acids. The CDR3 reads CASSNTPGRVDTGELFF. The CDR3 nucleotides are TGTGCCAGCAGCAATACCCCAGGGAGGGTGGACACCGGGGAGCTGTTTTTT.

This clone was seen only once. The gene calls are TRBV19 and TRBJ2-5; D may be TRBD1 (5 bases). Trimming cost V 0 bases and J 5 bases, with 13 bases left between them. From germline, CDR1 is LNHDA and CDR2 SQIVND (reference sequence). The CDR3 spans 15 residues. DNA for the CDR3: TGTGCCAGTAGTATAGATCTAGGGGCAGCGGAGACCCAGTACTTC. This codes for CASSIDLGAAETQYF. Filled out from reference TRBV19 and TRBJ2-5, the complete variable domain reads DGGITQSPKYLFRKEGQNVTLSCEQNLNHDAMYWYRQDPGQGLRLIYYSQIVNDFQKGDIAEGYSVSREKKESFPLTVTSAQKNPTAFYLCASSIDLGAAETQYFGPGTRLLVL.

The CDR3 region has the DNA TGTGCCAGCCCGCGGGGGGGCAAGGTAACTAATGAAAAACTGTTTTTT. Protein: CASPRGGKVTNEKLFF. This chain uses TRBV25-1 with TRBJ1-4, with D possibly TRBD1 on 6 matching bases. Germline assignment: CDR1 MGHDK and CDR2 SYGVNS. CDR3 length: 16 residues. With 8 bases removed from V and 1 base from J, the gap between germline ends came to 17 bases.

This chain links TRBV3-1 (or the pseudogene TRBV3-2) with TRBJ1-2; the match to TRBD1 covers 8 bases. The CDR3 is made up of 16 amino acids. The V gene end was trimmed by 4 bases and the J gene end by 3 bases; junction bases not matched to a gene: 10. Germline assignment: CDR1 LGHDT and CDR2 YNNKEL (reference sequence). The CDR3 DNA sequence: TGTGCCAGCAGCCGAGGGACAGGTAGAGTTGACTATGGCTACACCTTC. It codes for CASSRGTGRVDYGYTF.

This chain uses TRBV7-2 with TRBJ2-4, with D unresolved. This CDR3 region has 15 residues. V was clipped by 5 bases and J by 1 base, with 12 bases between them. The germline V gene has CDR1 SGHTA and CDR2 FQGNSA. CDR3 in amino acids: CASSVFALAKNIQYF. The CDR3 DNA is TGTGCCAGCAGCGTATTCGCGCTGGCCAAAAACATTCAGTACTTC. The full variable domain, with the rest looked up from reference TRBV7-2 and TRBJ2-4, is GAGVSQSPSNKVTEKGKDVELRCDPISGHTALYWYRQSLGQGLEFLIYFQGNSAPDKSGLPSDRFSAERTGGSVSTLTIQRTQQEDSAVYLCASSVFALAKNIQYFGAGTRLSVL.

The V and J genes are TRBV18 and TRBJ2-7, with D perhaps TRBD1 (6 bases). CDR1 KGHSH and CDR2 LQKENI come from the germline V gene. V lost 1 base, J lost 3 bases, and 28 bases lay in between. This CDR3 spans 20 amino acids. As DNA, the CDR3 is TGTGCCAGCTCACCACAATTCTCGGACAGTCCTATTATAAAACTCTACGAGCAGTACTTC. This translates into CASSPQFSDSPIIKLYEQYF.

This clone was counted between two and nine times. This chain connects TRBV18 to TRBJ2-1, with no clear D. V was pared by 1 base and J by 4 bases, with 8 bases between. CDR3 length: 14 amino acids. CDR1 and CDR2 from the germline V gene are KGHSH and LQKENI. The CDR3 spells CASSPRPDYNEQFF. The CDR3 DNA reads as TGTGCCAGCTCACCACGGCCAGATTACAATGAGCAGTTCTTC.

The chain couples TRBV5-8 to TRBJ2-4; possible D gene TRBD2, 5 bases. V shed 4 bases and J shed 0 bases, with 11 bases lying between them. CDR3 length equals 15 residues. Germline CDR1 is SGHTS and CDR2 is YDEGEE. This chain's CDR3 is CASSPGIRAKNIQYF. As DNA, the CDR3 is TGTGCCAGCAGCCCGGGGATTAGAGCCAAAAACATTCAGTACTTC. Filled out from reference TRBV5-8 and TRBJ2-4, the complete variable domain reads EAGVTQSPTHLIKTRGQQATLRCSPISGHTSVYWYQQALGLGLQFLLWYDEGEERNRGNFPPRFSGRQFPNYSSELNVNALELEDSALYLCASSPGIRAKNIQYFGAGTRLSVL.

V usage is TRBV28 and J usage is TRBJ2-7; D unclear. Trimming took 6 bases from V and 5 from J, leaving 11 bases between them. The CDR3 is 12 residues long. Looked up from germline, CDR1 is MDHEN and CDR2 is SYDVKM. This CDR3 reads CASRTDWDEQYF. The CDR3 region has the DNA TGTGCCAGCAGGACCGACTGGGACGAGCAGTACTTC.

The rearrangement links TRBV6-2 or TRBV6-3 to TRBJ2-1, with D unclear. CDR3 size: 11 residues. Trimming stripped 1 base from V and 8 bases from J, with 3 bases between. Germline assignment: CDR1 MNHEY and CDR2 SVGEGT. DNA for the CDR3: TGTGCCAGCAGTTACTTCTATGAGCAGTTCTTC. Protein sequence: CASSYFYEQFF.

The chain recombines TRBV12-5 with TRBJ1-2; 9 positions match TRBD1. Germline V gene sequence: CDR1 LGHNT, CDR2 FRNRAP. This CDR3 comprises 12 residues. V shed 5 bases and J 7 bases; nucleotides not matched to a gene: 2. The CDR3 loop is CASGETGGGYTF. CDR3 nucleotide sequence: TGTGCTAGTGGTGAGACAGGGGGTGGCTACACCTTC.

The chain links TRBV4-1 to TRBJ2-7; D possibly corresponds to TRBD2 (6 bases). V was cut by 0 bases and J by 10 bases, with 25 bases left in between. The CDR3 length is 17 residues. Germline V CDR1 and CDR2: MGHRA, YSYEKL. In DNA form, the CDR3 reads TGCGCCAGCAGCCAAGATCGGGGATTTGTGACGGGGAGGCTCCAGTACTTC. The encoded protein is CASSQDRGFVTGRLQYF.